This T cell receptor beta chain is drawn from a study of response to subunit inactivated influenza vaccine. General study points: The authors offered the suggestion that each seasonal influenza vaccination recruits few new T cells.

For this clonotype: Its antigen is as yet unknown.

The CDR3 consists of 13 residues. Trimming took off 8 bases at V and 9 bases at J, with 20 bases between the two ends. Germline V lookup: CDR1 MDHEN, CDR2 SYDVKM. TCRdb ran MiXCR on the RT-PCR reads and lists one entry per CDR3 protein. The table has about 780,000 distinct CDR3 sequences, less than 20% seen once; the top ten hold 11%. Sequencing used PBMCs from blood, obtained roughly 5 days after vaccination. The clonotype was recovered from a man in his forties or fifties who received an inactivated influenza vaccine. The chain employs TRBV28 and TRBJ2-7; no firm D call. The CDR3 DNA is TGTGCCAGCGGCCCCGGGCCCCTCTGCCCGCAGTACTTC. It translates to CASGPGPLCPQYF.